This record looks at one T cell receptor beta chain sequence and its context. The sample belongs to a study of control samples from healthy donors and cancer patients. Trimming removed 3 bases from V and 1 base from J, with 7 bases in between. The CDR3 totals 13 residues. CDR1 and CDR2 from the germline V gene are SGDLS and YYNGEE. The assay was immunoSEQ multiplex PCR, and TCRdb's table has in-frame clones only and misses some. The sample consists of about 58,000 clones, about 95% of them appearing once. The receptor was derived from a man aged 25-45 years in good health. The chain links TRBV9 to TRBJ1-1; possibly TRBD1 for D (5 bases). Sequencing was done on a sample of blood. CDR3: CASSGQQNTEAFF. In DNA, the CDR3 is TGTGCCAGCAGCGGACAGCAGAACACTGAAGCTTTCTTT.